Shown below are 15 T cell receptor beta chains from a single sample sequenced in a study of blood T cells in healthy people across ages. The use of a sample-barcoded 5' primer and a J-beta primer mix characterized a second PCR of roughly 6 to 11 cycles. TCRdb reprocessed the 5' RACE reads with MiXCR, giving one entry per CDR3 protein. The sample lists hundreds of thousands of distinct CDR3 sequences; about 61% were seen once. Sequences were obtained from blood. The receptor source for this set is a man aged 35 to 55 in good health.

The chain recombines TRBV12-3 or TRBV12-4 with TRBJ1-2; D remains ambiguous. This CDR3 is 13 amino acids long. With 3 bases removed from V and 3 bases from J, the gap between germline ends came to 8 bases. The DNA of the CDR3 is TGTGCCAGCAGTTTTCGGCGTCACTATGGCTACACCTTC. Its protein product is CASSFRRHYGYTF.

This clonotype was observed a handful of times. The chain links TRBV7-9 to TRBJ1-5; no reliable D call. The CDR3 totals 12 residues. Germline V gene sequence: CDR1 SEHNR, CDR2 FQNEAQ (reference sequence). Trimming removed 1 base from V and 6 bases from J, with 4 bases in between. For the CDR3, the DNA is TGTGCCAGCAGCTTAGACACTCAGCCCCAGCATTTT. It codes for CASSLDTQPQHF.

V is TRBV28 and J is TRBJ1-1; possibly TRBD1 for D (5 bases). The CDR3 contains 16 residues. From germline, CDR1 is MDHEN and CDR2 SYDVKM. Trimming removed 4 bases from V and 0 bases from J, with 15 bases in between. CDR3 coding DNA: TGTGCCAGCAGTTCGGACAAGTTCACAATGAACACTGAAGCTTTCTTT. Protein product: CASSSDKFTMNTEAFF.

The chain carries TRBV11-2 and TRBJ2-5; 8 positions agree with TRBD2. Germline CDR1 is SGHAT and CDR2 is FQNNGV. J gave up 4 bases and V 6 bases, and 19 bases lay outside the gene matches. This CDR3 contains 18 residues. In DNA form, the CDR3 reads TGTGCCAGCAGGCGCACCGGCCCCATAGCGGGGATGAGAGAGACCCAGTACTTC. Encoded protein: CASRRTGPIAGMRETQYF.

The chain combines TRBV27 with TRBJ2-5; D unclear. The germline gives CDR1 MNHEY, CDR2 SMNVEV (reference sequence). The CDR3 has 13 amino acids. V was shortened by 10 bases and J by 0 bases, with 12 bases between the two germline ends. Here the CDR3 DNA reads TGTGCCACCCGAGAGCCTAACCAAGAGACCCAGTACTTC. Translated, it gives CATREPNQETQYF.

Many counts were recorded for this clonotype. J is TRBJ2-5 and V is TRBV5-1; 7 positions match TRBD2. V shed 2 bases and J 5 bases; nucleotides not matched to a gene: 6. CDR1 SGHRS and CDR2 YFSETQ come from the germline V gene. This CDR3 spans 14 amino acids. The CDR3 DNA follows: TGCGCCAGCAGCTTCGGGACTACTCAGGAGACCCAGTACTTC. Its protein is CASSFGTTQETQYF.

The chain couples TRBV7-2 to TRBJ1-2; 9 bases are shared with TRBD1. J gave up 5 bases and V 0 bases, and 1 base lay outside the gene matches. The CDR3 contains 14 residues. Germline V gene data show CDR1 as SGHTA and CDR2 as FQGNSA. The CDR3 DNA reads TGTGCCAGCAGCTTAGCCGGGACAGGGTATGGCTACACCTTC. It codes for CASSLAGTGYGYTF.

The chain uses TRBV20-1 and TRBJ2-5, with TRBD2 matching over 10 bases. Germline CDR1 and CDR2: DFQATT and SNEGSKA (reference sequence). The J segment lost 2 bases and the V segment lost 5 bases, leaving 8 bases of the junction unmatched. The CDR3 consists of 15 residues. The CDR3 region is CSAGRLAGNQETQYF. The CDR3 DNA reads TGCAGTGCTGGAAGACTAGCGGGCAATCAAGAGACCCAGTACTTC.

The chain employs TRBV4-3 and TRBJ1-2; D unresolved. The V gene's germline CDR1 is LGHNA and CDR2 YSLEER. Trimming shortened V by 2 bases and J by 2 bases, and 15 bases separated the two germline ends. The CDR3 has 16 amino acids. The CDR3 spells CASSQSIPGPNYGYTF. CDR3 DNA: TGCGCCAGCAGCCAATCGATTCCAGGACCCAACTATGGCTACACCTTC.

The V and J genes are TRBV7-2 and TRBJ1-2, with TRBD1 matching over 9 bases. The CDR3 runs to 13 residues. Germline V gene sequence: CDR1 SGHTA, CDR2 FQGNSA. The J segment lost 8 bases and the V segment lost 4 bases, leaving 5 bases of the junction unmatched. CDR3 region: CASSSNRGLGYTF. The CDR3 DNA reads as TGTGCCAGCAGCTCTAACAGGGGGCTCGGCTACACCTTC. Supplemented by reference TRBV7-2 and TRBJ1-2, the full variable domain reads GAGVSQSPSNKVTEKGKDVELRCDPISGHTALYWYRQSLGQGLEFLIYFQGNSAPDKSGLPSDRFSAERTGGSVSTLTIQRTQQEDSAVYLCASSSNRGLGYTFGSGTRLTVV.

The genes are TRBV7-2 and TRBJ2-5; D unresolved. Trimming took off 1 base at V and 6 bases at J, with 6 bases between the two ends. CDR1 SGHTA and CDR2 FQGNSA come from the germline V gene. The CDR3 runs to 12 residues. The CDR3 sequence: CASSLDSKTQYF. The CDR3 DNA sequence: TGTGCCAGCAGCTTAGACTCGAAGACCCAGTACTTC.

This clonotype was counted a single time. An end of the junction differs from the germline gene, which may be a read error. V and J are TRBV5-4 and TRBJ2-3, with D tentatively TRBD2 (5 bases). Germline V CDR1 and CDR2: SGHNT, YYREEE (reference sequence). The CDR3 extends over 12 amino acids. The CDR3 coding sequence is TGTGCCAGCAGCCCGGAGGCAGATGCGCAGTATTTT. Residues: CASSPEADAQYF.

This chain uses TRBV11-1 with TRBJ1-1; D unresolved. This CDR3 is 13 amino acids long. Germline-derived CDR1 and CDR2 are SGHAT and FQDESV (reference sequence). Between the trimmed V and J ends, which lost 3 bases and 5 bases, there was a span of 10 bases. CDR3 sequence: CASSLGPITEAFF. DNA of the CDR3: TGTGCCAGCAGCTTGGGTCCGATAACTGAAGCTTTCTTT.

To note about this clonotype: An end of the junction differs from the germline gene, which may be a read error. This chain uses TRBV29-1 with TRBJ2-4, with 9 bases matching TRBD1. CDR1 SQVTM and CDR2 ANQGSEA come from the germline V gene. The CDR3 spans 14 residues. CDR3 in DNA: TGCAGCGTTTCCGCCGGGACAGGGAAAAACATTCGGTACTTC. Residues: CSVSAGTGKNIRYF. Looking up the rest from reference TRBV29-1 and TRBJ2-4 gives the full variable domain: SAVISQKPSRDICQRGTSLTIQCQVDSQVTMMFWYRQQPGQSLTLIATANQGSEATYESGFVIDKFPISRPNLTFSTLTVSNMSPEDSSIYLCSVSAGTGKNIRYFGAGTRLSVL.

This chain connects TRBV27 to TRBJ1-2; 7 bases map to TRBD1. Germline V lookup: CDR1 MNHEY, CDR2 SMNVEV (reference sequence). The CDR3 is made up of 13 amino acids. J was trimmed by 5 bases and V by 6 bases; bases with no gene match: 6. The CDR3 region has the DNA TGTGCCAGCAGGTCCTCAGGGGGGTATGGCTACACCTTC. It codes for CASRSSGGYGYTF.